This TCR beta chain was sequenced for a study of T-cell reconstitution after alpha-beta-depleted transplantation in children. Molecular barcoding with unique molecular identifiers was used for the TCRbeta library. MiXCR was run by TCRdb on the PCR reads, yielding one entry per CDR3 protein. The data hold hundreds of thousands of distinct CDR3 sequences, with around 16% observed a single time. Germline V gene sequence: CDR1 DFQATT, CDR2 SNEGSKA (reference sequence). V dropped 1 base and J dropped 7; count of bases not matched to a gene: 13. The CDR3 sequence is 16 residues long. This clonotype was observed at least ten times.

This TCR came from a human donor who donated a stem cell graft to a child with acute myeloid leukemia. The chain joins TRBV20-1 to TRBJ1-5; 7 bases agree with TRBD1. Sequencing was performed on PBMCs from the stem cell graft donor, taken from the stem cell graft. CDR3 nucleotide sequence: TGCAGTGCTAGAGTGGCGGGACAGCTAATTGAGCAGCCCCAGCATTTT. Translating it yields CSARVAGQLIEQPQHF.